The following is a T cell receptor beta chain sequence with its context. Its target is unknown. With 60 Vbeta and 13 Jbeta primers, the PCR was carried out. As originally analysed: Some 10 million of some 80 million unique TCR beta chains were shared, per a later count. Repertoires were generated with immunoSEQ multiplex PCR, while TCRdb's copy carries only in-frame clones and drops some. The DNA was the basis for D and trimming; V, J and clone size are from that table. Of about 150,000 clones listed, roughly 80% are singletons. Trimming stripped 0 bases from V and 1 base from J, with 10 bases between. The CDR3 totals 16 residues. The V gene's germline CDR1 is LGHNA and CDR2 YSLEER. In nominal health when sampled, donors likely had unrecorded immune exposures nonetheless. The sample originates from a study of cytomegalovirus exposure and HLA in healthy donors. Notes on the study in general: In an earlier analysis, in some 500 donors, most V segments appeared productive either ~90% or ~30% of the time.

This rearrangement joins TRBV4-3 to TRBJ2-1; no firm D call. The sample consisted of PBMCs. This sequence was found in a man in his forties in good health and CMV-seronegative. The CDR3 region is CASSQEAAGSYNEQFF. For the CDR3, the DNA is TGCGCCAGCAGCCAAGAGGCAGCAGGATCCTACAATGAGCAGTTCTTC.